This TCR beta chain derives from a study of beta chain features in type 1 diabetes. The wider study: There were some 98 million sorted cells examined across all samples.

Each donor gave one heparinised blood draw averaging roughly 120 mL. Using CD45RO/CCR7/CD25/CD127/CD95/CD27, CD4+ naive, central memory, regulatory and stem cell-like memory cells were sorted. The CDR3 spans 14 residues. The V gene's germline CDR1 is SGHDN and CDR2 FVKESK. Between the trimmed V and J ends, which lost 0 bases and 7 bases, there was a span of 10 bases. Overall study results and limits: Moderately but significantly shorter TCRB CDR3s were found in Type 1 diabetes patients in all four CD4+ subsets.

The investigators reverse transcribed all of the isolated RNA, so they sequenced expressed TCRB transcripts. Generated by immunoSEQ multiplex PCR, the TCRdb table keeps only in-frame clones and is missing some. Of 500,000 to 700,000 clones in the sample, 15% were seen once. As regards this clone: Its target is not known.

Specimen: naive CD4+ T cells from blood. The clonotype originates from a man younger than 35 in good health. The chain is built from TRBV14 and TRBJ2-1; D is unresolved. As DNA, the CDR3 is TGTGCCAGCAGCCAAGAGCCGCAGAGAAATGAGCAGTTCTTC. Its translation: CASSQEPQRNEQFF.